Following are 19 T cell receptor beta chains from one sample sequenced in a study of T cell changes during pregnancy in multiple sclerosis. Some clones are missing from TCRdb's copy, which holds only in-frame ones; the method was immunoSEQ multiplex PCR. The sample consists of 30,000 to 50,000 clones, about 94% of them appearing once. The sequencing used CD4+ T cells from peripheral blood mononuclear cells, collected after pregnancy. These receptors were taken from a female donor with multiple sclerosis, enrolled in a pregnancy study.

This sequence joins TRBV29-1 and TRBJ1-2, with a possible D match to TRBD1 (5 bases). V dropped 4 bases and J dropped 8 bases, with 17 bases sitting between them. CDR3 length: 13 residues. CDR1 is SQVTM, CDR2 ANQGSEA, per germline. CDR3 coding DNA: TGCAGCGTTGTCGACAGTATCCTCTCGGGCTACACCTTC. It codes for CSVVDSILSGYTF.

This clone was counted a single time. This CDR3 reads CASSQYRGLLNEQFF. For the CDR3, the DNA is TGTGCCAGCAGCCAATACAGGGGACTCCTAAATGAGCAGTTCTTC. The chain has TRBV14 and TRBJ2-1; maybe TRBD1 (7 bases). The length of the CDR3 is 15 residues. V lost 2 bases and J 7 bases, leaving 15 bases between the germline ends. The germline CDR1 and CDR2 sequences are SGHDN and FVKESK.

The chain has TRBV27 and TRBJ2-3, with TRBD2 as a possible D gene (5 bases). Trimming shortened V by 8 bases and J by 6 bases, and 24 bases separated the two germline ends. The CDR3 has 16 amino acids. Germline lookup yields CDR1 MNHEY and CDR2 SMNVEV (reference sequence). CDR3 coding DNA: TGTGCCAGCGGCTACGTACTAGGTTCTTGGGCGGATACGCAGTATTTT. Its translation: CASGYVLGSWADTQYF.

The chain carries TRBV5-4 and TRBJ2-2, with 8 bases that match TRBD2. This CDR3 has 15 residues. Germline CDR1 is SGHNT and CDR2 is YYREEE (reference sequence). The V segment lost 7 bases and the J segment 7 bases; nucleotides outside the gene matches: 12. The CDR3 nucleotides are TGTGCCAGCGGGAAACCGGGGGGGGGATTCGGGGAGCTGTTTTTT. Its protein product is CASGKPGGGFGELFF.

V gene TRBV5-1 combines with J gene TRBJ2-1, with 9 nucleotides matching TRBD1. Germline-derived CDR1 and CDR2 are SGHRS and YFSETQ. This CDR3 has 16 residues. After removal of 4 bases from V and 1 base from J, the junction contained 6 bases not matched to a gene. CDR3 DNA sequence: TGCGCCAGCAGCAAAACCGGGACAGGGTCCTACAATGAGCAGTTCTTC. Its translation is CASSKTGTGSYNEQFF. The full variable domain, completed using reference TRBV5-1 and TRBJ2-1, is KAGVTQTPRYLIKTRGQQVTLSCSPISGHRSVSWYQQTPGQGLQFLFEYFSETQRNKGNFPGRFSGRQFSNSRSEMNVSTLELGDSALYLCASSKTGTGSYNEQFFGPGTRLTVL.

V usage is TRBV7-8 and J usage is TRBJ1-6; 7 bases are a match to TRBD1. With 5 bases clipped from V and 3 bases from J, the junction kept 4 bases outside the gene matches. Germline lookup yields CDR1 SGHVS and CDR2 FQNEAQ. CDR3 length: 15 amino acids. The CDR3 DNA reads TGTGCCAGCAGCGGGGGACAGAACTATAATTCACCCCTCCACTTT. It translates to CASSGGQNYNSPLHF.

The chain links TRBV27 to TRBJ1-4; D gene ambiguous. The V and J ends lost 2 bases and 4 bases respectively, with 8 bases between them. Germline V gives CDR1 MNHEY, CDR2 SMNVEV (reference sequence). The CDR3 runs to 14 residues. CDR3 DNA: TGTGCCAGCAGTTTAATACAAGTTAATGAAAAACTGTTTTTT. Its protein product is CASSLIQVNEKLFF.

V usage is TRBV19 and J usage is TRBJ1-5; 8 bases agree with TRBD1. The CDR3 has 16 residues. The V and J ends lost 5 bases and 3 bases, in that order; junction bases with no gene match: 9. The germline CDR1 and CDR2 sequences are LNHDA and SQIVND (reference sequence). CDR3 bases: TGTGCCAGTAGTGCATGGACAGGGATTAACAATCAGCCCCAGCATTTT. Protein sequence: CASSAWTGINNQPQHF.

CDR3 coding DNA: TGTGCCAGCAGCTTGGGCTGGACTAGCCCAGATACGCAGTATTTT. This gives the protein CASSLGWTSPDTQYF. The V and J genes are TRBV5-6 and TRBJ2-3; 8 bases are a match to TRBD2. Losses at the gene ends were 0 bases for V and 4 bases for J; bases not matched to a gene: 4. The CDR3 totals 15 residues. Germline lookup yields CDR1 SGHDT and CDR2 YYEEEE.

The V and J genes are TRBV5-1 and TRBJ2-7, with TRBD2 matching 7 bases. Germline CDR1 is SGHRS and CDR2 is YFSETQ. The trim removed 0 bases at V and 0 bases at J, leaving 3 bases unmatched. CDR3 length equals 15 residues. The CDR3 protein is CASSLGGLSSYEQYF. For the CDR3, the DNA is TGCGCCAGCAGCTTGGGGGGACTAAGCTCCTACGAGCAGTACTTC. Full variable domain (outside the CDR3, taken from reference TRBV5-1 and TRBJ2-7): KAGVTQTPRYLIKTRGQQVTLSCSPISGHRSVSWYQQTPGQGLQFLFEYFSETQRNKGNFPGRFSGRQFSNSRSEMNVSTLELGDSALYLCASSLGGLSSYEQYFGPGTRLTVT.

The chain is built from TRBV30 and TRBJ1-2; D is undetermined. The V end lost 1 base, the J end lost 4 bases, and 16 bases lay between the germline ends. Germline lookup yields CDR1 GTSNPN and CDR2 SVGIG (reference sequence). CDR3 size: 15 residues. The CDR3 is CAWSGRWVRGYGYTF. Written as DNA, the CDR3 is TGTGCCTGGAGTGGCCGATGGGTCCGGGGCTATGGCTACACCTTC. The full variable domain, its missing parts supplied by reference TRBV30 and TRBJ1-2, is SQTIHQWPATLVQPVGSPLSLECTVEGTSNPNLYWYRQAAGRGLQLLFYSVGIGQISSEVPQNLSASRPQDRQFILSSKKLLLSDSGFYLCAWSGRWVRGYGYTFGSGTRLTVV.

This clone appeared a single time. The V and J genes are TRBV6-1 and TRBJ1-6; tentatively, D is TRBD1 (6 bases). The V gene's germline CDR1 is MNHNS and CDR2 SASEGT. Between the trimmed V and J ends, which lost 4 bases and 5 bases, there was a span of 15 bases. The CDR3 length is 16 residues. Here the CDR3 reads CASSGSRQADNSPLHF. The CDR3 coding sequence is TGTGCCAGCAGTGGATCAAGACAGGCAGATAATTCACCCCTCCACTTT.

This chain uses TRBV5-1 with TRBJ2-3; the match to TRBD1 covers 9 bases. The V and J ends lost 4 bases and 0 bases, in that order; junction bases with no gene match: 6. CDR1 and CDR2 from the germline V gene are SGHRS and YFSETQ. The length of the CDR3 is 16 residues. CDR3 loop: CASSIQGAGSTDTQYF. The CDR3 DNA reads TGCGCCAGCAGCATACAGGGGGCTGGGAGCACAGATACGCAGTATTTT.

This clone was observed a single time. The chain joins TRBV9 to TRBJ1-2; D is uncertain. Trimming pared 3 bases from V and 3 bases from J, leaving 9 bases between. The CDR3 contains 13 residues. The germline V gene has CDR1 SGDLS and CDR2 YYNGEE. The CDR3 loop is CASSGRVDYGYTF. DNA for the CDR3: TGTGCCAGCAGCGGGAGGGTTGACTATGGCTACACCTTC.

This clone has only one observation. The chain joins TRBV7-2 to TRBJ2-5; D perhaps matches TRBD1 (5 bases). Between the trimmed V and J ends, which lost 4 bases and 2 bases, there was a span of 11 bases. CDR1 and CDR2 (germline): SGHTA, FQGNSA. This CDR3 has 14 residues. CDR3 region: CASSSMGLQETQYF. The CDR3 nucleotides read TGTGCCAGCAGCTCAATGGGGCTTCAAGAGACCCAGTACTTC.

In this sample, this clone turned up once. CDR3 sequence (DNA): TGTGCCACCTCTCAGGGGCTATTCTACGAGCAGTACTTC. Translating it yields CATSQGLFYEQYF. V usage is TRBV6-5 and J usage is TRBJ2-7; the D gene is possibly TRBD1 (6 bases). Germline V gene sequence: CDR1 MNHEY, CDR2 SVGAGI. V lost 10 bases to trimming and J lost 3 bases, with 16 bases between them. The CDR3 has 13 amino acids.

The chain carries TRBV13 and TRBJ1-2; 9 bases agree with TRBD1. The CDR3 length is 16 residues. Trimming at V came to 1 base and at J to 4 bases, leaving 7 bases not matched to a gene. In germline, CDR1 is PRHDT, CDR2 FYEKMQ (reference sequence). In nucleotides, the CDR3 is TGTGCCAGCAGCTTAGCCCCGACAGGGGGTATCTATGGCTACACCTTC. Translation: CASSLAPTGGIYGYTF. Filled out from reference TRBV13 and TRBJ1-2, the complete variable domain reads AAGVIQSPRHLIKEKRETATLKCYPIPRHDTVYWYQQGPGQDPQFLISFYEKMQSDKGSIPDRFSAQQFSDYHSELNMSSLELGDSALYFCASSLAPTGGIYGYTFGSGTRLTVV.

The V gene is TRBV18, the J gene TRBJ1-2; TRBD1 agrees at 9 bases. V lost 2 bases to trimming and J lost 5 bases; unmatched junction nucleotides: 15. The germline V gene encodes CDR1 KGHSH and CDR2 LQKENI. CDR3 size: 18 residues. CDR3 in amino acids: CASSPWWEQGALGYGYTF. For the CDR3, the DNA is TGTGCCAGCTCACCATGGTGGGAACAGGGGGCCTTGGGGTATGGCTACACCTTC.

The chain links TRBV7-9 to TRBJ1-2, with D possibly being TRBD1 (6 bases). The CDR3 has 13 amino acids. V gave up 2 bases and J gave up 6 bases, with 10 bases separating them. The V gene's germline CDR1 is SEHNR and CDR2 FQNEAQ (reference sequence). CDR3 residues: CASSLLGGDGYTF. The CDR3 nucleotides are TGTGCCAGCAGCTTATTAGGGGGGGATGGCTACACCTTC. The entire variable domain, with the rest obtained from reference TRBV7-9 and TRBJ1-2, is as follows: DTGVSQNPRHKITKRGQNVTFRCDPISEHNRLYWYRQTLGQGPEFLTYFQNEAQLEKSRLLSDRFSAERPKGSFSTLEIQRTEQGDSAMYLCASSLLGGDGYTFGSGTRLTVV.